The 9 T cell receptor beta chains given below trace back to one sample, sequenced in a study of blood T cells in healthy people across ages. Combining a sample-barcoded 5' primer with a J-beta primer mix, a second PCR ran for roughly 6 to 12 cycles. One entry per CDR3 protein results from TCRdb running MiXCR on the 5' RACE reads. The repertoire consists of 1.5 million to 2 million distinct CDR3 sequences, with about 35% occurring once and the leading ten covering about 11%. The source material was blood. These receptors were taken from a woman between 25 and 40 years old in good health.

This clonotype was seen repeatedly, ten times or more. The rearrangement joins TRBV6-2 or TRBV6-3 to TRBJ2-3; possibly TRBD2 for D (6 bases). This CDR3 is built from 18 residues. From germline, CDR1 is MNHEY and CDR2 SVGEGT. Deletions cut 2 bases from V and 1 base from J, with 19 bases between. CDR3 bases: TGTGCCAGCAGTTACCTCGAGACTAGTTTATATGGCACAGATACGCAGTATTTT. It yields the protein CASSYLETSLYGTDTQYF.

The chain employs TRBV5-1 and TRBJ1-1; TRBD1 aligns across 9 bases. J gave up 6 bases and V 5 bases, and 5 bases lay outside the gene matches. The CDR3 has 13 amino acids. Per the germline V gene, CDR1 is SGHRS and CDR2 is YFSETQ. The CDR3 DNA sequence: TGCGCCAGCAGATCGGGACAGGGCGCTGAAGCTTTCTTT. It specifies CASRSGQGAEAFF.

The rearrangement links TRBV7-9 to TRBJ2-2, with D unclear. V was cut by 5 bases and J by 7 bases, with 2 bases left in between. Germline V lookup: CDR1 SEHNR, CDR2 FQNEAQ (reference sequence). CDR3 length equals 10 residues. Here the CDR3 DNA reads TGTGCCAGCAGCCGCGGGGAGCTGTTTTTT. Amino acids: CASSRGELFF.

The rearrangement joins TRBV28 to TRBJ2-1; 13 bases map to TRBD2. The CDR3 is made up of 14 amino acids. Germline V gives CDR1 MDHEN, CDR2 SYDVKM. Trimming cost V 2 bases and J 15 bases; bases outside gene matches: 7. The CDR3 coding sequence is TGTGCCAGCAGTTTAGGGACTAGCGGGAACCCCAGGTTCTTC. Its protein product is CASSLGTSGNPRFF.

This clonotype was counted a few times. The V call is TRBV20-1, the J call TRBJ2-5; D may match TRBD1 or TRBD2 (5 bases each). The J call may not be correct, given that the DNA end is closer to TRBJ2-7. This CDR3 is built from 16 residues. CDR1 DFQATT and CDR2 SNEGSKA come from the germline V gene (reference sequence). As DNA, the CDR3 is TGCAGTGCGACCGAAAGTCTCAAGGGGCGGAGGTCCGAGCAGTACTTC. This sequence encodes CSATESLKGRRSEQYF.

Regarding this clonotype: A single base separates this from a much larger clone, so it may be a read error. The chain joins TRBV29-1 to TRBJ2-7; the match to TRBD2 covers 10 bases. The junction had 7 bases not matched to a gene; V was cut back by 8 bases and J by 3 bases. The germline V gene has CDR1 SQVTM and CDR2 ANQGSEA. The CDR3 has 13 residues. CDR3 sequence (DNA): TGCAGCTCGGGGACTAGCGACTACTACGAGCAGTACTTC. Protein: CSSGTSDYYEQYF.

The rearrangement links TRBV28 to TRBJ2-4; D might be TRBD2 (5 bases). The germline gives CDR1 MDHEN, CDR2 SYDVKM. V shed 2 bases and J shed 0 bases, with 14 bases lying between them. This CDR3 region has 17 residues. The CDR3 reads CASSLRFGVKAKNIQYF. The CDR3 DNA reads as TGTGCCAGCAGTTTAAGGTTCGGGGTTAAAGCCAAAAACATTCAGTACTTC.

The chain carries TRBV10-3 and TRBJ2-1; a possible D gene is TRBD1 (6 bases). Trimming took off 6 bases at V and 1 base at J, with 10 bases between the two ends. CDR1 is ENHRY, CDR2 SYGVKD, per germline. CDR3 length: 14 amino acids. In DNA, the CDR3 is TGTGCCATCAGGACACAGGGATCCTACAATGAGCAGTTCTTC. The encoded protein is CAIRTQGSYNEQFF.

This clonotype was seen a handful of times. The junction departs from germline at one end; a sequencing error may be responsible. This CDR3 reads CVSSAPWTSARDEQFF. The CDR3, as DNA: TGTGTCAGCAGCGCCCCTTGGACTAGCGCGAGGGATGAGCAGTTCTTC. The V gene is TRBV9, the J gene TRBJ2-1; 9 bases are a match to TRBD2. Looked up from germline, CDR1 is SGDLS and CDR2 is YYNGEE. CDR3 length: 16 amino acids. Looking up the rest from reference TRBV9 and TRBJ2-1 gives the full variable domain: DSGVTQTPKHLITATGQRVTLRCSPRSGDLSVYWYQQSLDQGLQFLIQYYNGEERAKGNILERFSAQQFPDLHSELNLSSLELGDSALYFCVSSAPWTSARDEQFFGPGTRLTVL.